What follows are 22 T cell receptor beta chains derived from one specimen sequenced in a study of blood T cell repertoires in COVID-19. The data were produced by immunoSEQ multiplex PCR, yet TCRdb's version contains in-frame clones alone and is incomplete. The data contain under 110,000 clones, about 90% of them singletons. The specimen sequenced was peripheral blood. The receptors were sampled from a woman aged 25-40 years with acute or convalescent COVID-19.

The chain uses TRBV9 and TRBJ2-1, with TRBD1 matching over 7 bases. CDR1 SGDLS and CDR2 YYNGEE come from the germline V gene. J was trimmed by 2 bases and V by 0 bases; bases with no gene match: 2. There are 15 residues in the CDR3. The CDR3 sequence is CASSVGQGTYNEQFF. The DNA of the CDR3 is TGTGCCAGCAGCGTAGGACAGGGAACCTACAATGAGCAGTTCTTC.

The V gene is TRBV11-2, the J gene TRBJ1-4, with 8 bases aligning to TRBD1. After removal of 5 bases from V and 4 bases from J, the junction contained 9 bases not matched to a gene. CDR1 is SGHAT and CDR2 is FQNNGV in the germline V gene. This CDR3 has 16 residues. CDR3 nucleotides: TGTGCCAGCAGCCCCAGCCCAGGGGGCGTTAATGAAAAACTGTTTTTT. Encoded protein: CASSPSPGGVNEKLFF.

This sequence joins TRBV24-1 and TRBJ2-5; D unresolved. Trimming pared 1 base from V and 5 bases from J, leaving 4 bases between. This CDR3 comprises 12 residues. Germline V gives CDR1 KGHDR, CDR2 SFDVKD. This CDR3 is CATSDLLETQYF. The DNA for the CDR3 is TGTGCCACCAGTGATTTACTGGAGACCCAGTACTTC.

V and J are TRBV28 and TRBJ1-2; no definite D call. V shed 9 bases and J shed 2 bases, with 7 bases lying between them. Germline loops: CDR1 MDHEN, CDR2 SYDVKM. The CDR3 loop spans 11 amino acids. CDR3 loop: CASRQNYGYTF. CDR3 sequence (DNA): TGTGCCAGTAGACAAAACTATGGCTACACCTTC.

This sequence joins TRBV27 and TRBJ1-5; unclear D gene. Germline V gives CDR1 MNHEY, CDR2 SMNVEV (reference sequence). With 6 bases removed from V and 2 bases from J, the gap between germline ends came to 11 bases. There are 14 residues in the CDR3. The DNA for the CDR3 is TGTGCCAGCAGCCCGGGAGGAGGCAATCAGCCCCAGCATTTT. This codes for CASSPGGGNQPQHF.

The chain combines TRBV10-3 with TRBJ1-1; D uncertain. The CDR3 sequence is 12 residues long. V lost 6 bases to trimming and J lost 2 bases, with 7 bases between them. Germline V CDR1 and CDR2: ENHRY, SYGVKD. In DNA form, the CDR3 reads TGTGCCATCAGAAACAGTAACACTGAAGCTTTCTTT. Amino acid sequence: CAIRNSNTEAFF.

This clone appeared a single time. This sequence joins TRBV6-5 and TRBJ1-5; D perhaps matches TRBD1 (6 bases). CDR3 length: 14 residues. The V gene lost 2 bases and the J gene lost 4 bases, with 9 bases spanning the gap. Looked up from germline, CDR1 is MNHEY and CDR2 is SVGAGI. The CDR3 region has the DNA TGTGCCAGCAGTTACCACAGGGATAATCAGCCCCAGCATTTT. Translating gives CASSYHRDNQPQHF.

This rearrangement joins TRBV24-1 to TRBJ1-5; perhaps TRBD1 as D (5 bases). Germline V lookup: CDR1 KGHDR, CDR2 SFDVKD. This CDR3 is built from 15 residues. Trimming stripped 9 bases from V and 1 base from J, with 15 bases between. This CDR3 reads CATGGGMGSNQPQHF. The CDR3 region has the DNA TGTGCCACCGGCGGGGGAATGGGGAGCAATCAGCCCCAGCATTTT.

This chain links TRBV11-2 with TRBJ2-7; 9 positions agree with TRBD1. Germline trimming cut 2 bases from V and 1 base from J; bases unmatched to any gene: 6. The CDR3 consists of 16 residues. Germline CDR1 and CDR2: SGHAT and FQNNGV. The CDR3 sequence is CASSLFAGTGSYEQYF. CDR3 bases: TGTGCCAGCAGCTTATTCGCGGGGACAGGGTCCTACGAGCAGTACTTC. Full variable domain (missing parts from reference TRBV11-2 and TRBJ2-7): EAGVAQSPRYKIIEKRQSVAFWCNPISGHATLYWYQQILGQGPKLLIQFQNNGVVDDSQLPKDRFSAERLKGVDSTLKIQPAKLEDSAVYLCASSLFAGTGSYEQYFGPGTRLTVT.

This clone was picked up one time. DNA of the CDR3: TGTGCCAGCAGCTTCCAGGGAAACACCATATATTTT. Translated: CASSFQGNTIYF. The chain employs TRBV11-3 and TRBJ1-3; D is unresolved. Trimming left V 3 bases short and J 4 bases short, with 4 bases between. The CDR3 extends over 12 amino acids. Germline assignment: CDR1 SGHNT and CDR2 YENEEA.

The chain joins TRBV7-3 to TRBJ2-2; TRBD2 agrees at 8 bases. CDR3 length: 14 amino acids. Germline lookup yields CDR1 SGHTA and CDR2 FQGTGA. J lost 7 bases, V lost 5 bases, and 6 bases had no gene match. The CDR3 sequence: CASSQGLAGGELFF. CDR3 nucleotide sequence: TGTGCCAGCAGCCAAGGACTAGCCGGCGGGGAGCTGTTTTTT. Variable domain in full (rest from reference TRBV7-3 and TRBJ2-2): GAGVSQTPSNKVTEKGKYVELRCDPISGHTALYWYRQSLGQGPEFLIYFQGTGAADDSGLPNDRFFAVRPEGSVSTLKIQRTERGDSAVYLCASSQGLAGGELFFGEGSRLTVL.

CDR3 amino acids: CASSEQGLAGDRPTQYF. The CDR3 nucleotides are TGTGCCAGCAGCGAACAAGGACTAGCGGGGGACCGGCCTACGCAGTATTTT. The chain combines TRBV9 with TRBJ2-3; 13 bases are shared with TRBD2. The length of the CDR3 is 17 residues. Germline lookup yields CDR1 SGDLS and CDR2 YYNGEE. Unmatched junction bases numbered 12, after V lost 3 bases and J lost 8 bases.

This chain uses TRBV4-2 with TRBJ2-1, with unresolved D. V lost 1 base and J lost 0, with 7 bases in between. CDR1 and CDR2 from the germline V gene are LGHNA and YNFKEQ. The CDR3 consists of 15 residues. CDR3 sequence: CASSQGDSSYNEQFF. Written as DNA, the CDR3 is TGTGCCAGCAGCCAAGGTGATAGCTCCTACAATGAGCAGTTCTTC.

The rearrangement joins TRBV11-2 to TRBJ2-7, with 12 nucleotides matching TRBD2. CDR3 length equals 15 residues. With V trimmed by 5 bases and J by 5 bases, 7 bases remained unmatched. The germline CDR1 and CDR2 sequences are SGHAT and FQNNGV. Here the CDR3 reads CASSNPGLAGNEQYF. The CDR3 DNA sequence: TGTGCCAGCAGCAACCCTGGACTAGCGGGGAACGAGCAGTACTTC.

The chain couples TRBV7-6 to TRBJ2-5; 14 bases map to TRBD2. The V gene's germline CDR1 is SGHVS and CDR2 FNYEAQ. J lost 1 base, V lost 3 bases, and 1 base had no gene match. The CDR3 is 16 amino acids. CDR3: CASSFGLAGGQETQYF. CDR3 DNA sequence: TGTGCCAGCAGCTTCGGACTAGCGGGGGGCCAAGAGACCCAGTACTTC.

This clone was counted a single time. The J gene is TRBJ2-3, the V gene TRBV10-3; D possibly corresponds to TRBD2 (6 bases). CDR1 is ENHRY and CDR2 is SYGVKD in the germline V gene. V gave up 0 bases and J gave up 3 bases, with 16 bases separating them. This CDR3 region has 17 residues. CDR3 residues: CAISESGDSRGTDTQYF. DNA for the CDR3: TGTGCCATCAGTGAGTCGGGGGACTCCCGGGGGACAGATACGCAGTATTTT.

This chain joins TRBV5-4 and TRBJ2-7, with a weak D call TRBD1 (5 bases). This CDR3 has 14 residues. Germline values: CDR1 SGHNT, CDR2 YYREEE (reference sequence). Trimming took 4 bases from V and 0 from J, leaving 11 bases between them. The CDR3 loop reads CASSVTGSSYEQYF. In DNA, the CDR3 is TGTGCCAGCAGCGTTACAGGTAGCTCCTACGAGCAGTACTTC.

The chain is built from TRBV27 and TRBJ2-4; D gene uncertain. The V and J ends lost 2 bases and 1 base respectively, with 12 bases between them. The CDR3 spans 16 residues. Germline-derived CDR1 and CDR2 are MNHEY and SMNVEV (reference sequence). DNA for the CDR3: TGTGCCAGCAGTTTAAATCCAGGCTATGCCAAAAACATTCAGTACTTC. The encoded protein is CASSLNPGYAKNIQYF.

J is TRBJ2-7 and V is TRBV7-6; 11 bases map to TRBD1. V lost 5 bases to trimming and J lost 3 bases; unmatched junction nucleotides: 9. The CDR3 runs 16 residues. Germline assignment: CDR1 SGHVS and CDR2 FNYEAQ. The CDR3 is CASSDEGQGGFYEQYF. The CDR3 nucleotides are TGTGCCAGCAGCGATGAGGGACAGGGGGGTTTCTACGAGCAGTACTTC.

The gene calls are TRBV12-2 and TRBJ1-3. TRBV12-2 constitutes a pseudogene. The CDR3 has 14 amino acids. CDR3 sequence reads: CASRLTVRGNTIYF. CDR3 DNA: TGTGCAAGTCGCTTAACGGTACGAGGGAACACCATATATTTT.

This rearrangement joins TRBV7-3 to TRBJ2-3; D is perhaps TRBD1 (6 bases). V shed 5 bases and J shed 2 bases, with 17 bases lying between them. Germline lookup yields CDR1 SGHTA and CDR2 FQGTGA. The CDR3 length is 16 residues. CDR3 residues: CASSQGFDRFTDTQYF. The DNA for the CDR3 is TGTGCCAGCAGCCAAGGGTTCGACAGGTTCACAGATACGCAGTATTTT.

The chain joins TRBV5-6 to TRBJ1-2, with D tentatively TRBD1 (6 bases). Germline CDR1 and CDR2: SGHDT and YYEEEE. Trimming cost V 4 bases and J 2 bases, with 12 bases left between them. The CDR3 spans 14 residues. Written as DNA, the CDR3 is TGTGCCAGCAGCCCGGGACAAATGAACTATGGCTACACCTTC. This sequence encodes CASSPGQMNYGYTF. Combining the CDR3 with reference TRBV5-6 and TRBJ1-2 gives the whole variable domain DAGVTQSPTHLIKTRGQQVTLRCSPKSGHDTVSWYQQALGQGPQFIFQYYEEEERQRGNFPDRFSGHQFPNYSSELNVNALLLGDSALYLCASSPGQMNYGYTFGSGTRLTVV.